This T cell receptor beta chain stems from a study of cytomegalovirus exposure and HLA in healthy donors. V gave up 0 bases and J gave up 3 bases, with 6 bases separating them. The CDR3 contains 13 residues. The germline gives CDR1 LGHNA, CDR2 YNFKEQ. Study results and limitations: The authors judged a highly shared variant cluster likely a sequencing artifact. Later on, a genetic analysis was performed. It linked a missense variant in DCLRE1C with V- and J-gene trimming of TCR beta.

Turning to this clone: Antigen: not known.

13 Jbeta primers and 60 Vbeta primers were used for the PCR. In the authors' methods: Later work found around 72 million unique TCR beta chains, with approximately 12 million shared. Using immunoSEQ multiplex PCR, the repertoire was profiled, and TCRdb retains in-frame clones only, with some absent. That table furnishes V, J and clone size, whereas the DNA furnished D and trimming. This table holds 100,000 to 140,000 clones, roughly 87% found once. The clonotype comes from a man aged 30 to 39 in good health and CMV-seropositive. The source material was PBMCs. The chain carries TRBV4-2 and TRBJ2-7; no reliable D call. The CDR3 reads CASSQDPIYEQYF. The CDR3 nucleotides are TGTGCCAGCAGCCAAGACCCTATCTACGAGCAGTACTTC.